This T cell receptor beta chain is drawn from a study of T cell clonality in common variable immunodeficiency. This CDR3 is 14 amino acids long. The V gene's germline CDR1 is SGHNT and CDR2 YYREEE (reference sequence). V dropped 4 bases and J dropped 4; count of bases not matched to a gene: 7. CVID and control samples used equivalent genomic DNA input. The method was immunoSEQ multiplex PCR; TCRdb's version includes in-frame clones alone and lacks a portion of them. The sample shows more than 55,000 clones, none of them appearing just once. This clone was recorded many times. The sequence runs out 3 residues before the end of the CDR3; the remainder is reconstructed from the germline J gene.

The sequenced sample was peripheral blood mononuclear cells. The chain employs TRBV5-4 and TRBJ1-1; 7 nucleotides align to TRBD1. This clonotype originated in a person aged 18-69 years in good health. This CDR3 reads CASSPSGGSTEAFF. The CDR3 bases that were read are TGTGCCAGCAGCCCATCAGGGGGAAGCACTGAA.